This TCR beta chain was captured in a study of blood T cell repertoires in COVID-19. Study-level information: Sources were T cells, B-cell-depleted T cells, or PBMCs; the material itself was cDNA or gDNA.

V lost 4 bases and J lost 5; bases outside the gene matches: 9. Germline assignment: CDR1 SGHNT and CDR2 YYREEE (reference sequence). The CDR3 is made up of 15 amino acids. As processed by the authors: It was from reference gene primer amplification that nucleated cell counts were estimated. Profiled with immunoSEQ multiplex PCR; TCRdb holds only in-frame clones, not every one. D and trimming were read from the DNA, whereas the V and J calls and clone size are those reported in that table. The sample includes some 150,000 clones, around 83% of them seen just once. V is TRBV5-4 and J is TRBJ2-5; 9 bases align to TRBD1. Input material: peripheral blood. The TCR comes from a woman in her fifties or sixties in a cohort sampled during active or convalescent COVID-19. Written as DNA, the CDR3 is TGTGCCAGCAGCCGGACAGGGGAGGTTGGGGAGACCCAGTACTTC. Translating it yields CASSRTGEVGETQYF.